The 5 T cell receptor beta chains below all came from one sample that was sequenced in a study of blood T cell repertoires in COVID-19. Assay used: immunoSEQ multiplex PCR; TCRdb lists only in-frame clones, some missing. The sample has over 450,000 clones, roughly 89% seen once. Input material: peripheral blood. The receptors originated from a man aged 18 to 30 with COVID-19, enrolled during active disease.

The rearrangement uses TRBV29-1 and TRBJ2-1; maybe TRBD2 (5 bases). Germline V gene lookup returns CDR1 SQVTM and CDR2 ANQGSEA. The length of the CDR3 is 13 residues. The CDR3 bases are TGCACCGCTTATTCGGGGATGAGGAATGAGCAGTTCTTC. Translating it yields CTAYSGMRNEQFF.

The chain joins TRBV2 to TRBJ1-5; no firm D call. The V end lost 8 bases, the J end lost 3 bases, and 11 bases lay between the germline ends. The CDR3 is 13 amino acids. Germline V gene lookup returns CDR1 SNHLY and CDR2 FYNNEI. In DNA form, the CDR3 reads TGTGCCAGCCTCGCAGAAAACAATCAGCCCCAGCATTTT. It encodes CASLAENNQPQHF.

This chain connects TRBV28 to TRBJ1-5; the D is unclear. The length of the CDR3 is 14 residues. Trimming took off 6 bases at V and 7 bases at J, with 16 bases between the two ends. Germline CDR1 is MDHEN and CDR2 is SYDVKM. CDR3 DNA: TGTGCCAGCAGCCCACGGGGAAGGAAGCAGCCCCAGCATTTT. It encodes CASSPRGRKQPQHF. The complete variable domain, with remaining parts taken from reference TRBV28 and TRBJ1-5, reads DVKVTQSSRYLVKRTGEKVFLECVQDMDHENMFWYRQDPGLGLRLIYFSYDVKMKEKGDIPEGYSVSREKKERFSLILESASTNQTSMYLCASSPRGRKQPQHFGDGTRLSIL.

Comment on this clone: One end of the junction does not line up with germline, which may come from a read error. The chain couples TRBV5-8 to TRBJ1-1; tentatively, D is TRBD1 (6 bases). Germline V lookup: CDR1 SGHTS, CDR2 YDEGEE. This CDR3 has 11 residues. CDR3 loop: CASTSPSGGPF. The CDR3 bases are TGTGCCAGCACCTCTCCCTCTGGGGGCCCGTTT. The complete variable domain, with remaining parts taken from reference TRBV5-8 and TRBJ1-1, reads EAGVTQSPTHLIKTRGQQATLRCSPISGHTSVYWYQQALGLGLQFLLWYDEGEERNRGNFPPRFSGRQFPNYSSELNVNALELEDSALYLCASTSPSGGPFGQGTRLTVV.

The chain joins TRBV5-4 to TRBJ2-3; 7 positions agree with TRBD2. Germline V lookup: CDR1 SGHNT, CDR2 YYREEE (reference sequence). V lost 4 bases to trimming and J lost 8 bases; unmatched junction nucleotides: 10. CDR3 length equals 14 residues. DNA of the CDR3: TGTGCCAGCAGCCCGGTCGGGGGGAGTCTTACGCAGTATTTT. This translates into CASSPVGGSLTQYF. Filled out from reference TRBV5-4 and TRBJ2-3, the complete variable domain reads ETGVTQSPTHLIKTRGQQVTLRCSSQSGHNTVSWYQQALGQGPQFIFQYYREEENGRGNFPPRFSGLQFPNYSSELNVNALELDDSALYLCASSPVGGSLTQYFGPGTRLTVL.